This T cell receptor beta chain was captured by sequencing in a study of cytomegalovirus exposure and HLA in healthy donors. The CDR3 has 12 amino acids. The germline V gene has CDR1 MDHEN and CDR2 SYDVKM. The ends were cut back, 5 bases at V and 5 bases at J, with 9 bases in the middle. Clones were read by immunoSEQ multiplex PCR, and TCRdb kept only the in-frame ones, dropping some. The data hold 38,000 or so clones, with about 93% observed a single time. The V gene is TRBV28, the J gene TRBJ1-1; D ambiguous. Input material: PBMCs. This sequence originates from a man in his late teens or twenties in good health and CMV-seronegative. Written as DNA, the CDR3 is TGTGCCAGCAGTAAGGGAGGGACTGAAGCTTTCTTT. Protein product: CASSKGGTEAFF. Together with reference TRBV28 and TRBJ1-1, the CDR3 gives the full variable domain: DVKVTQSSRYLVKRTGEKVFLECVQDMDHENMFWYRQDPGLGLRLIYFSYDVKMKEKGDIPEGYSVSREKKERFSLILESASTNQTSMYLCASSKGGTEAFFGQGTRLTVV.